This is a list of T cell receptor beta chains from one sample in a study of blood T cell repertoires in COVID-19. Repertoires were generated with immunoSEQ multiplex PCR, while TCRdb's copy carries only in-frame clones and drops some. In the table there are 100,000 to 140,000 clones, about nine tenths of which are singletons. Sequencing input: peripheral blood. These receptors all come from a young woman with acute or convalescent COVID-19. Both conserved end residues are part of each CDR3. The order of the fields is V gene, D gene, clone size, J gene, CDR3 DNA, CDR3 protein. D genes are given only for firm matches. Clone size appears in some rows only: once, few, many, or a class for an expanded clone.

TRBV5-1	NA	medium-sized	TRBJ1-4	TGCGCCAGCAGCTTCGGCGGTTCTAATGAAAAACTGTTTTTT	CASSFGGSNEKLFF
TRBV5-1	NA	few	TRBJ2-7	TGCGCCAGCAGCTCCTCCGTTAGGTGGGACACCTACTACGAGCAGTACTTC	CASSSSVRWDTYYEQYF
TRBV9	TRBD1	NA	TRBJ1-3	TGTGCCAGCAGCGTAGGGGGACAGTTGGGAAACACCATATATTTT	CASSVGGQLGNTIYF
TRBV28	NA	NA	TRBJ2-5	TGTGCCAGCAGTTTATACGGGGATCAAGAGACCCAGTACTTC	CASSLYGDQETQYF
TRBV18	TRBD1	NA	TRBJ1-6	TGTGCCAGCTCACCTGGACAGGGAAGGGATTCACCCCTCCACTTT	CASSPGQGRDSPLHF
TRBV12-3/TRBV12-4	TRBD2	NA	TRBJ2-1	TGTGCCAGCAGTCCCGGGGGGTATGAGCAGTTCTTC	CASSPGGYEQFF
TRBV24-1	NA	NA	TRBJ2-1	TGTGCCACCAGTGGTCCAGCGGGCCCGGATAACAATGAGCAGTTCTTC	CATSGPAGPDNNEQFF
TRBV27	TRBD1	once	TRBJ2-7	TGTGCCAGCAGTTTGGACAGGGTCGCCTACGAGCAGTACTTC	CASSLDRVAYEQYF
TRBV9	NA	once	TRBJ1-4	TGTGCCAGCAGCGTAGGGCAGAACCCAGCAACTAATGAAAAACTGTTTTTT	CASSVGQNPATNEKLFF
TRBV28	NA	once	TRBJ1-5	TGTGCCAGCAGTCTAAACGGTCATCAGCCCCAGCATTTT	CASSLNGHQPQHF
TRBV11-2	NA	NA	TRBJ1-1	TGTGCCAGCAGCTTAATCAACTTTGGAGATTTCTTT	CASSLINFGDFF
TRBV5-4	NA	NA	TRBJ1-6	TGTGCCAGCAGCCGCCGGGAGGGGGTATGGTCACCCCTCCACTTT	CASSRREGVWSPLHF
TRBV9	NA	NA	TRBJ2-6	TGTGCCAGCAGCGTAGATAGTCGCTCTGGGGCCAACGTCCTGACTTTC	CASSVDSRSGANVLTF
TRBV20-1	NA	NA	TRBJ1-1	TGCAGTGCTAGTCGGGAAGTAAACACTGAAGCTTTCTTT	CSASREVNTEAFF
TRBV15	TRBD1	NA	TRBJ2-4	TGTGCCACCAGCAGCGACAGGGTTGTCCAAAACATTCAGTACTTC	CATSSDRVVQNIQYF
TRBV28	TRBD1	NA	TRBJ2-1	TGTGCCAGCAGGTTAAGGGACAGGGGGCACAATGAGCAGTTCTTC	CASRLRDRGHNEQFF
TRBV9	TRBD2	NA	TRBJ2-7	TGTGCCAGCAGCGTAGGTCAGCGGGGGGCTCCATCCTACGAGCAGTACTTC	CASSVGQRGAPSYEQYF
TRBV3-1/TRBV3-2	TRBD1	NA	TRBJ1-6	TGTGCCAGCAGCCCCCAGACAGGGTTGAATTCACCCCTCCACTTT	CASSPQTGLNSPLHF
TRBV11-2	NA	NA	TRBJ1-6	TGTGCCAGCAGCTTAGGAGGTAGGGGTGTCTCACCCCTCCACTTT	CASSLGGRGVSPLHF
TRBV18	TRBD1	NA	TRBJ1-1	TGTGCCAGCTCACCCCAGGGGGCCGGGTCGGGCACTGAAGCTTTCTTT	CASSPQGAGSGTEAFF
TRBV6-6	NA	NA	TRBJ2-1	TGTGCCAGCAGTTACTTGGTACTTACGGTAGAGAATGAGCAGTTCTTC	CASSYLVLTVENEQFF
TRBV6-6	NA	NA	TRBJ2-3	TGTGCCAGCCTAGACGGATCTAGCACAGATACGCAGTATTTT	CASLDGSSTDTQYF
TRBV19	NA	NA	TRBJ1-2	TGTGCCAGTAATACCGGGACAACCTATGGCTACACCTTC	CASNTGTTYGYTF